The clone carrying this T cell receptor (beta chain) has more than one count but fewer than ten. No antigen is known for it. J gave up 2 bases and V 5 bases, and 5 bases lay outside the gene matches. The germline gives CDR1 SGHRS, CDR2 YFSETQ. This CDR3 has 14 residues. This record belongs to a study of CD8 T cells in ankylosing spondylitis. General study findings and limits: Earlier authors reported some of these motif variants in reactive arthritis synovial fluid and blood. The disease-linked clones had a CD8+ phenotype and low blood frequencies. Significant enrichment of disease-linked clones was reportedly seen in matched ankylosing spondylitis synovial fluid. Among TCR beta sequences, a motif of under ten highly homologous variants appeared characteristic of ankylosing spondylitis blood.

Making the TCR beta libraries involved quantitative 5'-RACE with molecular barcodes. A single record per CDR3 protein comes from TCRdb applying MiXCR to the 5' RACE reads. This table holds 670,000 or so distinct CDR3 sequences, around 20% found once. Sample: blood, either unsorted or a sorted T cell fraction (not recorded which). The rearrangement joins TRBV5-1 to TRBJ2-3; 7 bases match TRBD1. This TCR was sampled from a male donor with ankylosing spondylitis. The CDR3: CASRGQSYTDTQYF. CDR3 DNA sequence: TGCGCCAGCAGGGGACAGAGCTACACAGATACGCAGTATTTT.